The 25 T cell receptor beta chains below were found in one sample sequenced in a study of cytomegalovirus exposure and HLA in healthy donors. The PCR employed 60 Vbeta primers together with 13 Jbeta primers. Repertoires were generated with immunoSEQ multiplex PCR, while TCRdb's copy carries only in-frame clones and drops some. Of approximately 130,000 clones in the sample, approximately 77% are singletons; the top ten hold about 1.4%. Sequencing was carried out using PBMCs. These receptors all come from a woman aged 40 to 55 in good health and CMV-seronegative.

This clone appeared a single time. The chain uses TRBV7-8 and TRBJ1-1; D is possibly TRBD1 (6 bases). Germline CDR1 reads SGHVS; CDR2 reads FQNEAQ. The V and J ends lost 10 bases and 1 base respectively, with 19 bases between them. The CDR3 length is 15 residues. The CDR3 loop is CATRIWTARNTEAFF. CDR3 DNA: TGTGCCACCAGAATCTGGACAGCAAGGAACACTGAAGCTTTCTTT.

The chain combines TRBV6-5 with TRBJ2-7; 13 bases map to TRBD2. Germline trimming cut 2 bases from V and 4 bases from J; bases unmatched to any gene: 2. Germline V lookup: CDR1 MNHEY, CDR2 SVGAGI. CDR3 length: 15 residues. The CDR3 nucleotides are TGTGCCAGCAGTTACCGGACTAGCGGGGGTTACGAGCAGTACTTC. Its protein is CASSYRTSGGYEQYF.

The chain uses TRBV10-3 and TRBJ1-1; D is uncertain. The length of the CDR3 is 14 residues. The ends were cut back, 10 bases at V and 5 bases at J, with 20 bases in the middle. The germline V gene has CDR1 ENHRY and CDR2 SYGVKD. The CDR3 reads CASLRGVEGTEAFF. Written as DNA, the CDR3 is TGTGCCAGCCTCCGCGGGGTGGAAGGGACTGAAGCTTTCTTT.

The V gene is TRBV12-5, the J gene TRBJ2-7; D call uncertain. The CDR3 loop spans 11 amino acids. Germline CDR1 LGHNT, CDR2 FRNRAP. Trimming pared 5 bases from V and 3 bases from J, leaving 5 bases between. The CDR3 nucleotides are TGTGCTAGTGGTGGAGTCTACGAGCAGTACTTC. It translates to CASGGVYEQYF.

This clone turned up a few times. The chain couples TRBV29-1 to TRBJ2-7; 10 bases agree with TRBD1. CDR3 size: 12 residues. Germline V CDR1 and CDR2: SQVTM, ANQGSEA. J gave up 11 bases and V 2 bases, and 6 bases lay outside the gene matches. In DNA form, the CDR3 reads TGCAGCGTTGAACGGGAAGGACAGGGGGAGTACTTC. Protein product: CSVEREGQGEYF.

The rearrangement uses TRBV28 and TRBJ2-7; D perhaps matches TRBD1 (5 bases). The germline gives CDR1 MDHEN, CDR2 SYDVKM. This CDR3 comprises 14 residues. The V end was cut by 1 base, the J end by 1 base, with 8 bases between. The CDR3 region has the DNA TGTGCCAGCAGTTTATATGGGGCTTCCTACGAGCAGTACTTC. It translates to CASSLYGASYEQYF.

The chain uses TRBV7-8 and TRBJ1-5; D is unresolved. With 4 bases removed from V and 10 bases from J, the gap between germline ends came to 11 bases. The germline gives CDR1 SGHVS, CDR2 FQNEAQ. This CDR3 contains 12 residues. The CDR3 DNA is TGTGCCAGCAGCTCGAGCGGCTTCCCCCAGCATTTT. Its protein product is CASSSSGFPQHF. Based on the CDR3 plus reference TRBV7-8 and TRBJ1-5, the full variable domain is GAGVSQSPRYKVAKRGQDVALRCDPISGHVSLFWYQQALGQGPEFLTYFQNEAQLDKSGLPSDRFFAERPEGSVSTLKIQRTQQEDSAVYLCASSSSGFPQHFGDGTRLSIL.

The V call is TRBV6-6, the J call TRBJ2-7; 7 bases match TRBD1. The CDR3 sequence is 14 residues long. Germline V CDR1 and CDR2: MNHNY, SVGAGI (reference sequence). Germline trimming cut 6 bases from V and 2 bases from J; bases unmatched to any gene: 7. In DNA form, the CDR3 reads TGTGCCAGCAGGGAACAGGGGTCCCCCTACGAGCAGTACTTC. Translated: CASREQGSPYEQYF.

V and J are TRBV4-2 and TRBJ1-1; D is unresolved. Germline V gives CDR1 LGHNA, CDR2 YNFKEQ. The length of the CDR3 is 16 residues. V lost 0 bases and J 7 bases, leaving 18 bases between the germline ends. The chain's CDR3 is CASSQDLGRRRCEAFF. CDR3 DNA sequence: TGTGCCAGCAGCCAAGATCTGGGCAGGCGGAGGTGTGAAGCTTTCTTT.

This chain joins TRBV7-2 and TRBJ1-2; D possibly corresponds to TRBD1 (6 bases). There are 14 residues in the CDR3. CDR1 SGHTA and CDR2 FQGNSA come from the germline V gene. V lost 8 bases, J lost 4 bases, and 17 bases lay in between. Here the CDR3 DNA reads TGTGCCAGCGGGAGGGGGGGCAAGGTCTATGGCTACACCTTC. This codes for CASGRGGKVYGYTF.

The CDR3 nucleotides are TGTGCCAGCAGACCCGGCCCAGGGGAGACCCAGTACTTC. This encodes CASRPGPGETQYF. The chain has TRBV5-4 and TRBJ2-5; D is possibly TRBD1 (5 bases). Trimming removed 5 bases from V and 5 bases from J, with 13 bases in between. This CDR3 contains 13 residues. CDR1 is SGHNT and CDR2 is YYREEE in the germline V gene (reference sequence).

This chain connects TRBV2 to TRBJ2-7, with D perhaps TRBD1 (5 bases). From germline, CDR1 is SNHLY and CDR2 FYNNEI. CDR3 length: 14 amino acids. Trimming cost V 4 bases and J 6 bases, with 16 bases left between them. DNA of the CDR3: TGTGCCAGCAGTGGTTCAGGGCGGTCGGGCGAGCAGTACTTC. Protein sequence: CASSGSGRSGEQYF.

The J gene is TRBJ2-6, the V gene TRBV6-6, with D maybe TRBD1 (6 bases). Between the trimmed V and J ends, which lost 8 bases and 1 base, there was a span of 15 bases. The CDR3 has 16 residues. The germline gives CDR1 MNHNY, CDR2 SVGAGI (reference sequence). Here the CDR3 reads CASEGVGDSGANVLTF. In nucleotides, the CDR3 is TGTGCCAGCGAGGGGGTTGGAGATTCTGGGGCCAACGTCCTGACTTTC.

V usage is TRBV27 and J usage is TRBJ2-7, with D tentatively TRBD1 (6 bases). Germline V lookup: CDR1 MNHEY, CDR2 SMNVEV (reference sequence). V lost 5 bases and J 4 bases, leaving 24 bases between the germline ends. The CDR3 consists of 17 residues. CDR3 in DNA: TGTGCCAGCAGTCCCTATTTTTTATCCGACAGGATATACGAGCAGTACTTC. Protein: CASSPYFLSDRIYEQYF.

The rearrangement links TRBV9 to TRBJ1-5, with 9 bases lining up with TRBD1. This CDR3 spans 15 amino acids. Germline CDR1 and CDR2: SGDLS and YYNGEE. J lost 9 bases, V lost 3 bases, and 10 bases had no gene match. The chain's CDR3 is CASSETAGTGMPQHF. The DNA for the CDR3 is TGTGCCAGCAGCGAAACAGCCGGGACAGGGATGCCCCAGCATTTT.

This CDR3 is CASRLRVTDTQYF. The CDR3 nucleotides read TGTGCCAGCAGACTCAGGGTCACAGATACGCAGTATTTT. The chain couples TRBV27 to TRBJ2-3; the D gene is possibly TRBD1 (5 bases). V gave up 6 bases and J gave up 2 bases, with 9 bases separating them. CDR3 length: 13 amino acids. Germline-derived CDR1 and CDR2 are MNHEY and SMNVEV (reference sequence).

This clone turned up a few times. The rearrangement joins TRBV27 to TRBJ1-4, with TRBD1 matching 7 bases. CDR3 length equals 14 residues. Unmatched junction bases numbered 9, after V lost 6 bases and J lost 8 bases. Germline CDR1 MNHEY, CDR2 SMNVEV (reference sequence). CDR3 coding DNA: TGTGCCAGCAGCCCAAGAGGGGGCTGGGAAAAACTGTTTTTT. It yields the protein CASSPRGGWEKLFF.

The chain carries TRBV5-4 and TRBJ1-2; D not resolved. The CDR3 covers 13 residues. Trimming left V 1 base short and J 3 bases short, with 7 bases between. CDR1 and CDR2 (germline): SGHNT, YYREEE (reference sequence). In DNA form, the CDR3 reads TGTGCCAGCAGCTTGACTCCCGACTATGGCTACACCTTC. This translates into CASSLTPDYGYTF.

The V and J genes are TRBV4-2 and TRBJ2-7, with 10 bases lining up with TRBD1. Germline V gene sequence: CDR1 LGHNA, CDR2 YNFKEQ. The CDR3 has 15 amino acids. V lost 0 bases to trimming and J lost 3 bases; unmatched junction nucleotides: 2. The CDR3 reads CASSQDGDRGYEQYF. The CDR3 DNA reads as TGTGCCAGCAGCCAAGATGGGGACAGGGGCTACGAGCAGTACTTC.

V gene TRBV4-3 combines with J gene TRBJ2-3, with 7 bases that match TRBD1. The CDR3 covers 14 residues. Germline CDR1 LGHNA, CDR2 YSLEER. V was pared by 3 bases and J by 2 bases, with 2 bases of the junction left unmatched. The CDR3 region is CASSHGTATDTQYF. CDR3 nucleotide sequence: TGCGCCAGCAGCCACGGGACAGCCACAGATACGCAGTATTTT.

The CDR3 nucleotides are TGTGCCAGCAGCAGGGCAGGGGGCGATCAGCCCCAGCATTTT. Encoded protein: CASSRAGGDQPQHF. This rearrangement joins TRBV27 to TRBJ1-5, with 8 bases matching TRBD1. From germline, CDR1 is MNHEY and CDR2 SMNVEV (reference sequence). The CDR3 contains 14 residues. Germline trimming cut 6 bases from V and 5 bases from J; bases unmatched to any gene: 6.

This clone was counted a few times. The chain employs TRBV6-5 and TRBJ1-5; no definite D call. Deletions cut 7 bases from V and 9 bases from J, with 10 bases between. The CDR3 spans 11 residues. The germline CDR1 and CDR2 sequences are MNHEY and SVGAGI. CDR3 region: CASNQEGPQHF. CDR3 in DNA: TGTGCCAGCAATCAGGAGGGGCCCCAGCATTTT.

The chain couples TRBV15 to TRBJ1-4; 12 bases map to TRBD1. Germline V gives CDR1 LNHNV, CDR2 YYDKDF (reference sequence). With 0 bases clipped from V and 8 bases from J, the junction kept 1 base outside the gene matches. This CDR3 contains 15 residues. CDR3 DNA: TGTGCCACCAGCAGAGACGGGACAGGGGGCGAAAAACTGTTTTTT. Protein: CATSRDGTGGEKLFF. The whole variable domain, remainder taken from reference TRBV15 and TRBJ1-4, is DAMVIQNPRYQVTQFGKPVTLSCSQTLNHNVMYWYQQKSSQAPKLLFHYYDKDFNNEADTPDNFQSRRPNTSFCFLDIRSPGLGDTAMYLCATSRDGTGGEKLFFGSGTQLSVL.

The chain joins TRBV30 to TRBJ1-6; D perhaps matches TRBD1 (5 bases). The germline V and J ends were trimmed by 5 bases and 9 bases, with 14 bases remaining between them. Germline values: CDR1 GTSNPN, CDR2 SVGIG (reference sequence). The CDR3 loop spans 13 amino acids. The CDR3, as DNA: TGTGCCTGGGTCTCCGGGGGATCTTCACCCCTCCACTTT. Encoded protein: CAWVSGGSSPLHF.

The chain uses TRBV6-6 and TRBJ1-2; a possible D gene is TRBD1 (6 bases). Germline V gene lookup returns CDR1 MNHNY and CDR2 SVGAGI (reference sequence). Trimming left V 10 bases short and J 3 bases short, with 15 bases between. CDR3 length equals 13 residues. CDR3 loop: CATHRAGDYGYTF. CDR3 bases: TGTGCCACCCACAGGGCGGGAGACTATGGCTACACCTTC.